This paragraph covers one T cell receptor (beta chain) sequence. Investigators took RNA and DNA out together from 20-30 mg of unsorted bulk tissue. These data belong to a study of tumor-infiltrating lymphocytes in primary liver carcinoma. cDNA specific to TCR beta was made from 500 ng of total RNA, with a constant-region primer employed for priming. Slightly modified ARM-PCR served as the procedure for the TCR beta libraries. These libraries came from three rounds of nested multiplex PCR. TRBV1-TRBV30 forward primers paired with a C-beta reverse primer were used in the first two PCR rounds, which ran about 11 cycles each. TCRdb fed the multiplex PCR reads into MiXCR, producing one record per CDR3 protein. The table shows 90,000 to 150,000 distinct CDR3 sequences, with about two thirds occurring only once. V was cut by 6 bases and J by 7 bases, with 21 bases left in between. There are 15 residues in the CDR3. The germline gives CDR1 MNHNS, CDR2 SASEGT.

The TCR sequence derives from a woman aged 55-69 years with primary liver carcinoma and hepatitis B virus infection. The sample consisted of tumor-adjacent normal liver tissue. This chain joins TRBV6-1 and TRBJ1-2; maybe TRBD1 (5 bases). The CDR3 DNA reads TGTGCCAGCAGCAAAGCGGACTCAGGGTCCTCTGGCTACACCTTC. Residues: CASSKADSGSSGYTF.